This passage covers 28 T cell receptor beta chains from one sample sequenced in a study of spatial heterogeneity in lung cancer. Described time point: blood at routine non-recurrence follow-up after resection. TCRdb passed the 5' RACE reads through MiXCR, listing each CDR3 protein once. This sample has about 43,000 distinct CDR3 sequences; about 23% occur once, and the top ten carry roughly 7.2%. Sequenced here: PBMCs, sampled at follow-up. The receptors come from a female donor with early-stage non-small cell lung cancer.

The chain couples TRBV6-2 or TRBV6-3 to TRBJ2-7, with D possibly matching TRBD2 (6 bases). The CDR3 spans 13 residues. The germline gives CDR1 MNHEY, CDR2 SVGEGT. The V and J ends lost 4 bases and 4 bases respectively, with 11 bases between them. CDR3 nucleotides: TGTGCCAGCAGTTGGGAACGGGGGTACGAGCAGTACTTC. This gives the protein CASSWERGYEQYF.

The chain employs TRBV2 and TRBJ1-1; D remains ambiguous. V was trimmed by 7 bases and J by 4 bases, leaving 13 bases between them. The CDR3 consists of 13 residues. Germline CDR1 and CDR2: SNHLY and FYNNEI. The CDR3 sequence is CASTTEGATEAFF. CDR3 in DNA: TGTGCCAGCACCACGGAGGGTGCCACTGAAGCTTTCTTT.

There are many counts of this clonotype. CDR3 DNA: TGTGCCAGTAGTATAGTCTCGGATGGAGATACGCAGTATTTT. Translation gives CASSIVSDGDTQYF. V and J are TRBV19 and TRBJ2-3, with D unresolved. This CDR3 is built from 14 residues. Germline values: CDR1 LNHDA, CDR2 SQIVND (reference sequence). The V end lost 1 base, the J end lost 5 bases, and 10 bases lay between the germline ends.

A single count supports this clonotype. The chain carries TRBV5-1 and TRBJ1-1; perhaps TRBD1 as D (5 bases). The germline V and J ends were trimmed by 4 bases and 8 bases, with 15 bases remaining between them. The CDR3 extends over 13 amino acids. CDR1 is SGHRS, CDR2 YFSETQ, per germline. CDR3 coding DNA: TGCGCCAGCAGCCCCTGGGCAGGGCAAGAAGCTTTCTTT. Amino acids: CASSPWAGQEAFF.

This clonotype was counted only a few times. This chain connects TRBV7-6 to TRBJ1-1; unclear D gene. CDR1 and CDR2 (germline): SGHVS, FNYEAQ. The CDR3 consists of 13 residues. With 5 bases removed from V and 1 base from J, the gap between germline ends came to 8 bases. The CDR3 region has the DNA TGTGCCAGCAGCCTAGGCAGGAACACTGAAGCTTTCTTT. This gives the protein CASSLGRNTEAFF. The full variable domain, completed using reference TRBV7-6 and TRBJ1-1, is GAGVSQSPRYKVTKRGQDVALRCDPISGHVSLYWYRQALGQGPEFLTYFNYEAQQDKSGLPNDRFSAERPEGSISTLTIQRTEQRDSAMYRCASSLGRNTEAFFGQGTRLTVV.

Concerning this clonotype itself: A much bigger clone sits one base away, suggesting this may be a read error. The chain couples TRBV7-6 to TRBJ2-1; 10 positions match TRBD2. The CDR3 extends over 15 amino acids. Germline V gene data show CDR1 as SGHVS and CDR2 as FNYEAQ. The CDR3 DNA is TGTGCCACCAGCTTTCTAGCGGGAGCCTACAATGAGCAGTTCTTC. Its translation is CATSFLAGAYNEQFF. The whole variable domain, remainder taken from reference TRBV7-6 and TRBJ2-1, is GAGVSQSPRYKVTKRGQDVALRCDPISGHVSLYWYRQALGQGPEFLTYFNYEAQQDKSGLPNDRFSAERPEGSISTLTIQRTEQRDSAMYRCATSFLAGAYNEQFFGPGTRLTVL.

With regard to this clonotype: A single base separates this from a much larger clone, so it may be a read error. The chain links TRBV20-1 to TRBJ2-5, with unresolved D. This CDR3 is built from 15 residues. CDR1 is DFQATT, CDR2 SNEGSKA, per germline (reference sequence). The CDR3 protein is CGANVAGMGKETQYF. The CDR3 DNA sequence: TGCGGTGCTAATGTTGCAGGAATGGGTAAAGAGACCCAGTACTTC.

The CDR3 region has the DNA TGTGCCAGCACCGGGGAACCGGGACGGATGGGGTATGGCTACACCTTC. Amino acids: CASTGEPGRMGYGYTF. The chain carries TRBV9 and TRBJ1-2, with D tentatively TRBD1 (5 bases). The CDR3 consists of 16 residues. V lost 6 bases and J lost 5, with 23 bases in between. CDR1 is SGDLS and CDR2 is YYNGEE in the germline V gene. Full variable domain (remainder filled in from reference TRBV9 and TRBJ1-2): DSGVTQTPKHLITATGQRVTLRCSPRSGDLSVYWYQQSLDQGLQFLIQYYNGEERAKGNILERFSAQQFPDLHSELNLSSLELGDSALYFCASTGEPGRMGYGYTFGSGTRLTVV.

The chain has TRBV6-6 and TRBJ1-1; D gene unclear. This CDR3 has 15 residues. CDR1 is MNHNY, CDR2 SVGAGI, per germline (reference sequence). With 4 bases removed from V and 0 bases from J, the gap between germline ends came to 12 bases. CDR3 in amino acids: CASSLRLGMNTEAFF. The CDR3 coding sequence is TGTGCCAGCAGTTTGAGACTGGGAATGAACACTGAAGCTTTCTTT.

The chain couples TRBV5-1 to TRBJ2-1; 7 bases agree with TRBD1. The CDR3 covers 16 residues. Germline V gene data show CDR1 as SGHRS and CDR2 as YFSETQ. Trimming cost V 4 bases and J 0 bases; bases outside gene matches: 7. CDR3: CASSPGTASSYNEQFF. The DNA of the CDR3 is TGCGCCAGCAGCCCCGGGACAGCGAGCTCCTACAATGAGCAGTTCTTC.

This clonotype was seen only once. The rearrangement joins TRBV6-6 to TRBJ2-1, with unresolved D. Trimming removed 6 bases from V and 0 bases from J, with 9 bases in between. Germline V gene data show CDR1 as MNHNY and CDR2 as SVGAGI (reference sequence). The CDR3 is 14 amino acids. The CDR3 coding sequence is TGTGCCAGCAGAACACTAAGCTCCTACAATGAGCAGTTCTTC. Its translation is CASRTLSSYNEQFF.

This clonotype was recorded at least ten times. As DNA, the CDR3 is TGTGCCAGCAGTTTTAGTTTTGGCTCCTACAATGAGCAGTTCTTC. This gives the protein CASSFSFGSYNEQFF. The chain recombines TRBV12-3 or TRBV12-4 with TRBJ2-1; D gene uncertain. There are 15 residues in the CDR3. V was pared by 3 bases and J by 0 bases, with 9 bases between.

This clonotype came up once. The rearrangement joins TRBV20-1 to TRBJ2-1; unclear D gene. This CDR3 spans 11 amino acids. The germline V gene encodes CDR1 DFQATT and CDR2 SNEGSKA (reference sequence). The DNA of the CDR3 is TGCAGGGCCGGCGGCAGCCATGAGCAGTTCTTC. Translation: CRAGGSHEQFF.

The V call is TRBV6-6, the J call TRBJ2-5, with 11 positions matching TRBD2. V dropped 0 bases and J dropped 3; count of bases not matched to a gene: 3. This CDR3 contains 16 residues. The germline gives CDR1 MNHNY, CDR2 SVGAGI (reference sequence). The CDR3 reads CASSYSKLAGEETQYF. The CDR3 nucleotides are TGTGCCAGCAGTTACTCGAAACTAGCGGGAGAAGAGACCCAGTACTTC.

The chain combines TRBV10-3 with TRBJ1-6; D remains ambiguous. Between the trimmed V and J ends, which lost 2 bases and 8 bases, there was a span of 7 bases. CDR1 ENHRY and CDR2 SYGVKD come from the germline V gene. This CDR3 has 13 amino acids. The CDR3, as DNA: TGTGCCATCAGTGAGGGGGTGGATTCACCCCTCCACTTT. Translated, it gives CAISEGVDSPLHF.

This clonotype appeared many times. The rearrangement joins TRBV3-1 to TRBJ1-5; a possible D gene is TRBD1 (5 bases). V lost 0 bases and J 9 bases, leaving 21 bases between the germline ends. The CDR3 has 17 amino acids. Germline CDR1 is LGHDT and CDR2 is YNNKEL (reference sequence). The DNA for the CDR3 is TGTGCCAGCAGCCAAGATTTAATAGACAGCCCGGAGGCGCCCCAGCATTTT. Protein: CASSQDLIDSPEAPQHF.

About this clonotype itself: This may arise from a read error, as a much more abundant clone is one base away. This chain links TRBV11-2 with TRBJ2-1, with D perhaps TRBD2 (6 bases). This CDR3 is built from 15 residues. Germline loops: CDR1 SGHAT, CDR2 FQNNGV. In nucleotides, the CDR3 is TGTGCCAGCAGGGGAGGCTACCGCTCCTACGATGAGCAGTTCTTC. Its protein is CASRGGYRSYDEQFF.

This clonotype was picked up a small number of times. This sequence joins TRBV5-1 and TRBJ2-2; no reliable D call. Trimming pared 0 bases from V and 1 base from J, leaving 4 bases between. CDR1 is SGHRS, CDR2 YFSETQ, per germline. This CDR3 comprises 14 residues. CDR3 region: CASSLAQNTGELFF. The CDR3 DNA sequence: TGCGCCAGCAGCTTGGCCCAGAACACCGGGGAGCTGTTTTTT.

This chain joins TRBV3-1 and TRBJ2-5; D gene ambiguous. V gave up 0 bases and J gave up 0 bases, with 8 bases separating them. In germline, CDR1 is LGHDT, CDR2 YNNKEL (reference sequence). This CDR3 contains 15 residues. CDR3 amino acids: CASSQDLSYQETQYF. The CDR3 bases are TGTGCCAGCAGCCAAGATCTTTCTTACCAAGAGACCCAGTACTTC.

The V and J genes are TRBV12-5 and TRBJ2-5; D gene ambiguous. V shed 0 bases and J shed 4 bases, with 6 bases lying between them. The CDR3 is 13 amino acids. Germline-derived CDR1 and CDR2 are LGHNT and FRNRAP. The DNA for the CDR3 is TGTGCTAGTGGTTTGGTAGACCGAGAGACCCAGTACTTC. Residues: CASGLVDRETQYF.

As DNA, the CDR3 is TGTGCCAGTAGTGCCGGACAAGCATACGAGCAGTACGTC. It translates to CASSAGQAYEQYV. The gene calls are TRBV19 and TRBJ2-7; possible D gene TRBD1, 5 bases. Germline V gene data show CDR1 as LNHDA and CDR2 as SQIVND (reference sequence). Between the trimmed V and J ends, which lost 5 bases and 4 bases, there was a span of 12 bases. The CDR3 contains 13 residues.

This clonotype occurred many times. CDR3 in amino acids: CASSLGRNQPQHF. The DNA of the CDR3 is TGTGCCAGCAGCTTAGGCCGAAATCAGCCCCAGCATTTT. The J gene is TRBJ1-5, the V gene TRBV7-9; D call uncertain. This CDR3 comprises 13 residues. Germline CDR1 is SEHNR and CDR2 is FQNEAQ (reference sequence). V lost 1 base and J lost 4, with 5 bases in between.

This clonotype was seen many times. The genes are TRBV7-8 and TRBJ2-3, with 8 positions matching TRBD2. This CDR3 spans 17 amino acids. V dropped 6 bases and J dropped 4; count of bases not matched to a gene: 15. Germline V gene lookup returns CDR1 SGHVS and CDR2 FQNEAQ. CDR3 region: CASRTGGGTGQPDTQYF. CDR3 coding DNA: TGTGCCAGCAGAACCGGGGGGGGTACCGGGCAGCCAGATACGCAGTATTTT.

This clonotype appeared a single time. The V gene is TRBV28, the J gene TRBJ1-2, with 7 bases lining up with TRBD1. The CDR3 has 14 residues. The trim removed 10 bases at V and 4 bases at J, leaving 12 bases unmatched. Germline V gene sequence: CDR1 MDHEN, CDR2 SYDVKM. The CDR3 DNA is TGTGCCATCAGGGGGATGACGGCCGGCTATGGCTACACCTTC. Its translation is CAIRGMTAGYGYTF.

The V call is TRBV27, the J call TRBJ2-4, with D hard to call. V lost 5 bases and J lost 0, with 14 bases in between. Germline V lookup: CDR1 MNHEY, CDR2 SMNVEV (reference sequence). The CDR3 spans 16 residues. DNA of the CDR3: TGTGCCAGCAGTCGATACACCTCCCTAGCCAAAAACATTCAGTACTTC. Translated: CASSRYTSLAKNIQYF.

This clonotype has more than one count but fewer than ten. The chain employs TRBV11-2 and TRBJ2-7; 15 nucleotides match TRBD2. The CDR3 consists of 18 residues. CDR1 SGHAT and CDR2 FQNNGV come from the germline V gene. The J segment lost 0 bases and the V segment lost 4 bases, leaving 7 bases of the junction unmatched. CDR3 protein: CASSSGLAGGRRSYEQYV. CDR3 nucleotide sequence: TGTGCCAGCAGCTCGGGACTAGCGGGGGGCCGACGCTCCTACGAGCAGTACGTC.

This clonotype occurred many times. The chain joins TRBV11-2 to TRBJ2-1; TRBD2 is a possible D gene (5 bases). Germline-derived CDR1 and CDR2 are SGHAT and FQNNGV. The CDR3 consists of 13 residues. The germline V and J ends were trimmed by 6 bases and 7 bases, with 13 bases remaining between them. The chain's CDR3 is CASSPTRGNEQFF. CDR3 coding DNA: TGTGCCAGCAGTCCGACTCGGGGAAATGAGCAGTTCTTC.

This clonotype was observed a few times. V gene TRBV10-3 combines with J gene TRBJ2-7; tentatively, D is TRBD2 (6 bases). CDR3 length: 15 residues. Per the germline V gene, CDR1 is ENHRY and CDR2 is SYGVKD. V shed 1 base and J shed 6 bases, with 16 bases lying between them. CDR3 sequence: CAISEWGEEVIEQYF. CDR3 nucleotide sequence: TGTGCCATCAGTGAGTGGGGGGAGGAAGTTATCGAGCAGTACTTC.